The 7 T cell receptor beta chains below were found in one sample sequenced in a study of patients and donors after allogeneic stem cell transplantation. TCRdb redid the calling of the RT-PCR reads with MiXCR, one entry per CDR3 protein. This table holds 30,000 to 35,000 distinct CDR3 sequences, almost 7% found once. Sequencing used blood, either unsorted or a sorted T cell fraction (not recorded which). The origin of the receptors is a human donor who was either an allogeneic HSCT recipient or a stem cell or donor lymphocyte infusion donor (not recorded which). It is not recorded whose cells these are; they may come from a transplant donor.

This clonotype turned up a few times. This rearrangement joins TRBV6-5 to TRBJ2-1, with 8 bases identical to TRBD2. This CDR3 region has 15 residues. Germline V gene data show CDR1 as MNHEY and CDR2 as SVGAGI. V dropped 0 bases and J dropped 6; count of bases not matched to a gene: 4. CDR3 DNA: TGTGCCAGCAGTTACTCGGAACTAGCGGCCAATGAGCAGTTCTTC. Its translation is CASSYSELAANEQFF.

This clonotype came up many times. V usage is TRBV15 and J usage is TRBJ2-3, with TRBD2 identical over 7 bases. J was trimmed by 7 bases and V by 1 base; bases with no gene match: 8. CDR1 and CDR2 from the germline V gene are LNHNV and YYDKDF (reference sequence). The CDR3 is made up of 15 amino acids. CDR3: CATSRALAGDYTQYF. The CDR3 coding sequence is TGTGCCACCAGCAGAGCACTCGCGGGAGACTATACGCAGTATTTT.

In its sample, this clonotype was seen a few times. V usage is TRBV6-5 and J usage is TRBJ2-7; D gene ambiguous. Germline-derived CDR1 and CDR2 are MNHEY and SVGAGI. The CDR3 spans 16 residues. V lost 6 bases and J 0 bases, leaving 18 bases between the germline ends. The CDR3 loop is CASRKYTIYLSYEQYF. In DNA, the CDR3 is TGTGCCAGCAGAAAGTACACTATTTACCTCTCCTACGAGCAGTACTTC.

This clonotype has ten or more counts. The chain is built from TRBV4-3 and TRBJ2-7; the D gene is possibly TRBD1 (5 bases). Germline CDR1 and CDR2: LGHNA and YSLEER. There are 15 residues in the CDR3. The V end lost 6 bases, the J end lost 0 bases, and 15 bases lay between the germline ends. The CDR3 region is CASSPRGGFSYEQYF. The DNA for the CDR3 is TGCGCCAGCAGTCCTAGGGGCGGATTCTCCTACGAGCAGTACTTC.

This clonotype showed up many times. The chain recombines TRBV28 with TRBJ1-4; TRBD1 matches 9 bases. V gave up 6 bases and J gave up 6 bases; unmatched junction bases: 5. This CDR3 is 14 amino acids long. Germline V gene sequence: CDR1 MDHEN, CDR2 SYDVKM. The CDR3 bases are TGTGCCAGCAGCACCGACAGGGGGTATGAAAAACTGTTTTTT. Translation: CASSTDRGYEKLFF.

The table lists this clonotype with a few counts. This sequence joins TRBV4-1 and TRBJ1-2; D uncertain. The V end was cut by 0 bases, the J end by 3 bases, with 11 bases between. Germline V CDR1 and CDR2: MGHRA, YSYEKL. The CDR3 contains 15 residues. The chain's CDR3 is CASSQEYQTDYGYTF. For the CDR3, the DNA is TGCGCCAGCAGCCAAGAATATCAAACCGACTATGGCTACACCTTC.

The chain carries TRBV25-1 and TRBJ2-7; D not resolved. From germline, CDR1 is MGHDK and CDR2 SYGVNS. V lost 0 bases, J lost 6 bases, and 3 bases lay in between. The CDR3 contains 11 residues. CDR3 sequence: CASSEYGEQYF. The CDR3 nucleotides read TGTGCCAGCAGTGAATACGGCGAGCAGTACTTC.